The following is a TCR beta chain sequence with its context. Its specificity is unknown. The PCR employed 60 Vbeta primers together with 13 Jbeta primers. Sequencing used immunoSEQ multiplex PCR; TCRdb keeps in-frame clones, though not all of them. The sample contains about 160,000 clones, approximately 70% of which appear only once. At sampling all donors were nominally healthy, likely with unrecorded immune exposures. This specimen belongs to a study of cytomegalovirus exposure and HLA in healthy donors. General observations from the study: Reportedly, HLA-A and HLA-B alleles of most subjects were accurately predicted from TCR beta. In an earlier analysis, in fewer than 700 donors, most V segments appeared productive either ~87% or ~30% of the time. A later analysis revealed that TCR association rates differed between HLA loci, peaking at DRB1 and bottoming out at HLA-C.

V lost 5 bases to trimming and J lost 5 bases; unmatched junction nucleotides: 7. Germline V gene lookup returns CDR1 SEHNR and CDR2 FQNEAQ (reference sequence). The CDR3 runs to 15 residues. Sequencing was performed on PBMCs. The sequence came from a man aged 40-55 years in good health and CMV-seropositive. The chain employs TRBV7-9 and TRBJ2-7; 12 bases agree with TRBD1. The CDR3 loop reads CASSTGQGAKNEQYF. For the CDR3, the DNA is TGTGCCAGCAGCACGGGACAGGGGGCGAAGAACGAGCAGTACTTC.